These 6 T cell receptor beta chains were all obtained from the same sample, sequenced in a study of human T cells and chemical hapten exposure. TCRdb re-called the RACE reads with MiXCR, one entry per CDR3 protein. The data contain 250,000 to 300,000 distinct CDR3 sequences, roughly 7.7% of them seen just once; the ten biggest clones take up more than 0.95%. This sample's time point: pre-sensitization, week 0. Treatment here: therapeutic diphenylcyclopropenone sensitization with weekly scalp DPC. The sequencing here drew on whole blood, taken in connection with sensitization to the hapten diphenylcyclopropenone (DPC). The receptors derive from a man younger than 30 with alopecia areata. Some clones in this sample may be carry-over from other donors' samples.

The chain combines TRBV6-5 with TRBJ1-6; D not certain. The CDR3 has 14 residues. Trimming cost V 6 bases and J 5 bases, with 11 bases left between them. Germline values: CDR1 MNHEY, CDR2 SVGAGI. CDR3 coding DNA: TGTGCCAGCAGGGCCTCGGACCATAATTCACCCCTCCACTTT. Amino acids: CASRASDHNSPLHF.

This clonotype was seen ten or more times. The chain uses TRBV7-9 and TRBJ1-1; possible D gene TRBD1, 5 bases. This CDR3 contains 14 residues. CDR1 and CDR2 from the germline V gene are SEHNR and FQNEAQ (reference sequence). The V end was cut by 4 bases, the J end by 3 bases, with 12 bases between. The chain's CDR3 is CASSYALGDTEAFF. The DNA for the CDR3 is TGTGCCAGCAGCTACGCCCTGGGGGACACTGAAGCTTTCTTT.

The sample holds a few counts of this clonotype. The V and J genes are TRBV6-6 and TRBJ1-2; no firm D call. Germline CDR1 reads MNHNY; CDR2 reads SVGAGI (reference sequence). V was shortened by 0 bases and J by 4 bases, with 9 bases between the two germline ends. The CDR3 spans 14 residues. CDR3 protein: CASSYSIDSYGYTF. The CDR3 DNA sequence: TGTGCCAGCAGTTACTCGATTGATTCCTATGGCTACACCTTC.

This clonotype was counted at least ten times. V is TRBV27 and J is TRBJ1-4, with 8 bases fitting TRBD1. Trimming took 4 bases from V and 1 from J; bases not matched to a gene: 11. This CDR3 has 18 residues. In germline, CDR1 is MNHEY, CDR2 SMNVEV (reference sequence). CDR3 residues: CASSSGDRSFITNEKLFF. The CDR3 DNA is TGTGCCAGCAGTTCTGGGGACAGGTCCTTCATAACTAATGAAAAACTGTTTTTT. Looking up the rest from reference TRBV27 and TRBJ1-4 gives the full variable domain: EAQVTQNPRYLITVTGKKLTVTCSQNMNHEYMSWYRQDPGLGLRQIYYSMNVEVTDKGDVPEGYKVSRKEKRNFPLILESPSPNQTSLYFCASSSGDRSFITNEKLFFGSGTQLSVL.

This clonotype was counted only a few times. The CDR3 loop is CASSKARGPSGANVLTF. In DNA form, the CDR3 reads TGTGCCAGCAGCAAAGCCAGGGGACCCTCTGGGGCCAACGTCCTGACTTTC. V gene TRBV3-1 combines with J gene TRBJ2-6; possible D gene TRBD1, 6 bases. Deletions cut 5 bases from V and 0 bases from J, with 14 bases between. The CDR3 has 17 residues. The germline V gene has CDR1 LGHDT and CDR2 YNNKEL (reference sequence).

In this sample, this clonotype turned up a few times. The chain couples TRBV6-1 to TRBJ2-7, with a possible D match to TRBD1 (6 bases). The CDR3 totals 12 residues. Trimming stripped 6 bases from V and 5 bases from J, with 11 bases between. CDR1 and CDR2 from the germline V gene are MNHNS and SASEGT. CDR3 region: CASRQGFNEQYV. The CDR3 DNA is TGTGCCAGCAGGCAGGGGTTTAACGAGCAGTACGTC.